This T cell receptor (beta chain) was identified in a study of CD8+CD57+ T cells in acquired aplastic anemia. Across the whole study: DNA per sorted CD4+ or CD8+ sample ranged about 0.2 to 30 ug, averaging around 3.1 ug. General study results and limits: Patients did not significantly differ from controls in CD8+ Simpson's diversity. Sharing between patients and controls was observed for about 27 CD8+ CDR3 sequences.

About this clonotype itself: Its antigen is not identified. Mismatch with germline at one junction end may stem from a read error.

The template for TCR beta VDJ and CDR3 sequence profiling was genomic DNA. TCRdb re-analysed the reads in MiXCR, keeping a single row per CDR3 protein. The sample has tens of thousands of distinct CDR3 sequences; approximately 70% are singletons. The patients chosen for sequencing had shown expansion of CD8+CD57+ cells (detected by flow cytometry). As a group, the patients uniformly had severe acquired aplastic anemia. There are 13 residues in the CDR3. Germline V CDR1 and CDR2: WSHSY, SAAADI. The sequence came from a human donor with aplastic anemia. The specimen was sorted CD4+, CD8+, or CD8+CD57+ T cells (not recorded which) from PBMCs. The genes are TRBV10-2 and TRBJ1-2; the D is unclear. CDR3 DNA: TGTGCCAGCAGCCAACCCCTACGGAATGGCTACACCTTC. It codes for CASSQPLRNGYTF.